This T cell receptor beta chain was profiled in a study of T cells in Graves' hyperthyroidism and ophthalmopathy. Amplified regions were TCR beta CDR3 sequences from RNA transcripts. During a first-round RT-PCR of the TCR CDR3, the HTBI primer set was used. TCRdb processed the multiplex PCR reads anew with MiXCR; each CDR3 protein has one entry. The sample holds roughly 420,000 distinct CDR3 sequences; roughly 13% are singletons and the top ten take 5% to 6.5%. This clonotype has a count of ten or more. From germline, CDR1 is SGHAT and CDR2 FQDESV (reference sequence). The germline V and J ends were trimmed by 1 base and 8 bases, with 11 bases remaining between them. This CDR3 comprises 13 residues. Clinical symptoms, serum thyroxine and TRAb, thyroid ultrasound and orbital computed tomography together formed the diagnostic basis.

The rearrangement uses TRBV11-1 and TRBJ1-1; D is unresolved. This sequence was found in a young woman with Graves' hyperthyroidism. Sequences were obtained from blood. The CDR3 DNA is TGTGCCAGCAGCTTAGAACGGCAAGGGGAAGCTTTCTTT. Translated, it gives CASSLERQGEAFF.